This T cell receptor (beta chain) is drawn from a study of tumor and adjacent non-tumor tissue in lung cancer. Study information: Patients were aged about 30 to 80, nine to eleven men and roughly five women, stage I to III.

A modified ARM-PCR protocol with three rounds of nested PCR amplified TCRbeta. TCRdb passed the multiplex PCR reads through MiXCR, listing each CDR3 protein once. The sample records about 66,000 distinct CDR3 sequences, around 73% being singletons. The template was RNA from unsorted bulk tissue. The receptor was derived from a man in his sixties with non-small cell lung cancer. The specimen was lung tumor tissue.

The CDR3 region has the DNA TGTGCCTCCCAAACCGACAGCACCTACGAGCAGTACTTC. This sequence encodes CASQTDSTYEQYF. The rearrangement links TRBV6-1 to TRBJ2-7; TRBD1 is a possible D gene (5 bases). The CDR3 has 13 amino acids. Germline assignment: CDR1 MNHNS and CDR2 SASEGT. V lost 11 bases and J lost 2, with 16 bases in between.